This T cell receptor beta chain is from a study of blood T cell repertoires in COVID-19. Trimming cost V 6 bases and J 4 bases, with 17 bases left between them. CDR3 size: 15 residues. Germline V gene lookup returns CDR1 MDHEN and CDR2 SYDVKM. As handled by the study authors: The authors estimated nucleated cell counts from reference gene primer amplification. Clones were read by immunoSEQ multiplex PCR, and TCRdb kept only the in-frame ones, dropping some. That table is the source of V, J and clone size, and D and trimming were worked out from the DNA. Of hundreds of thousands of clones in the sample, less than 90% were seen once.

The clonotype originates from a woman aged 70-85 years with active or convalescent COVID-19. The chain is built from TRBV28 and TRBJ2-3; TRBD2 is a possible D gene (6 bases). The sequenced sample consisted of peripheral blood. This CDR3 is CASRTGTSGADTQYF. CDR3 coding DNA: TGTGCCAGCAGAACCGGGACTTCGGGGGCAGATACGCAGTATTTT.